This is a list of T cell receptor beta chains from one sample in a study of T cells in Graves' hyperthyroidism and ophthalmopathy. TCRdb independently ran MiXCR on the multiplex PCR reads; one entry per CDR3 protein. This table has 600,000 to 700,000 distinct CDR3 sequences, approximately 42% appearing once. The sequenced material came from peripheral blood or thyroid tissue (not recorded which). The source of these receptors is an adult man with Graves' disease, either hyperthyroidism or ophthalmopathy (not recorded which). The CDR3 runs from the conserved cysteine through the conserved F or W. Each record gives: CDR3 length, clone size, J gene, V gene, D gene, CDR3 DNA, CDR3 protein. A D gene is named only where the DNA matches it firmly. Clone size is given for some rows only: seen once, a few or many times, or a class if the clone is expanded.

cdr3_length: 13; clone_size: once; j_call: TRBJ2-3; v_call: TRBV20-1; d_call: NA; cdr3_nt: TGCAGTGCTAGGGTCTCTGGGACAGATACGCAGTATTTT; cdr3_aa: CSARVSGTDTQYF
cdr3_length: 14; clone_size: many; j_call: TRBJ1-5; v_call: TRBV15; d_call: NA; cdr3_nt: TGTGCCACCAGCAGTGACAGAAACAATCAGCCCCAGCATTTT; cdr3_aa: CATSSDRNNQPQHF
cdr3_length: 11; clone_size: many; j_call: TRBJ2-7; v_call: TRBV7-9; d_call: NA; cdr3_nt: TGTGCCAGCACTAACTCCTACGAGCAGTACTTC; cdr3_aa: CASTNSYEQYF
cdr3_length: 15; clone_size: NA; j_call: TRBJ1-6; v_call: TRBV4-1; d_call: NA; cdr3_nt: TGCGCCAGCAGCCAGACACAGGCTGAGAATTCACCCCTCCACTTT; cdr3_aa: CASSQTQAENSPLHF
cdr3_length: 14; clone_size: NA; j_call: TRBJ1-1; v_call: TRBV2; d_call: NA; cdr3_nt: TGTGCCAGCAGTGAAGTGGGGGGAGACACTGAAGCTTTCTTT; cdr3_aa: CASSEVGGDTEAFF
cdr3_length: 16; clone_size: NA; j_call: TRBJ2-7; v_call: TRBV15; d_call: TRBD1; cdr3_nt: TGTGCCACCAGCGGGAGACCCGGGACAGAGTTCTACGAGCAGTACTTC; cdr3_aa: CATSGRPGTEFYEQYF
cdr3_length: 13; clone_size: many; j_call: TRBJ2-7; v_call: TRBV24-1; d_call: NA; cdr3_nt: TGTGCCACCAGTGATACAGCAGCCTACGAGCAGTACTTC; cdr3_aa: CATSDTAAYEQYF
cdr3_length: 15; clone_size: NA; j_call: TRBJ1-1; v_call: TRBV6-1; d_call: NA; cdr3_nt: TGTGCCAGCAGCTTTGTAGGGGGAGTGAACACTGAAGCTTTCTTT; cdr3_aa: CASSFVGGVNTEAFF
cdr3_length: 15; clone_size: NA; j_call: TRBJ1-2; v_call: TRBV7-9; d_call: NA; cdr3_nt: TGTGCCAGCAGCTTGCTCCGGGGGCAGACGGATGGCTACACCTTC; cdr3_aa: CASSLLRGQTDGYTF
cdr3_length: 13; clone_size: many; j_call: TRBJ1-1; v_call: TRBV19; d_call: TRBD1; cdr3_nt: TGTGCCAGCAGCGGGACAGATAACACTGAAGCTTTCTTT; cdr3_aa: CASSGTDNTEAFF
cdr3_length: 14; clone_size: few; j_call: TRBJ1-1; v_call: TRBV12-3/TRBV12-4; d_call: NA; cdr3_nt: TGTGCCAGCAGTTTTAAGGGAGGGAACACTGAAGCTTTCTTT; cdr3_aa: CASSFKGGNTEAFF
cdr3_length: 12; clone_size: once; j_call: TRBJ2-7; v_call: TRBV29-1; d_call: NA; cdr3_nt: TGCAGCGTTGATGGCCCCCCCTATGAGCAGTACTTC; cdr3_aa: CSVDGPPYEQYF
cdr3_length: 15; clone_size: once; j_call: TRBJ2-7; v_call: TRBV7-2; d_call: TRBD1; cdr3_nt: TGTGCCAGCAGCCTACCGGGACAGGTACCCTACGAGCAGTACTTC; cdr3_aa: CASSLPGQVPYEQYF
cdr3_length: 14; clone_size: few; j_call: TRBJ1-6; v_call: TRBV7-8; d_call: NA; cdr3_nt: TGTGCCAGCAGCTTAGCCCCGGGGCGGGCACCCCTCCACTTT; cdr3_aa: CASSLAPGRAPLHF
cdr3_length: 13; clone_size: NA; j_call: TRBJ2-5; v_call: TRBV24-1; d_call: NA; cdr3_nt: TGTGCCACCAGTGATTTTGTTCAAGAGACCCAGTACTTC; cdr3_aa: CATSDFVQETQYF
cdr3_length: 15; clone_size: many; j_call: TRBJ1-2; v_call: TRBV29-1; d_call: TRBD1; cdr3_nt: TGCAGCGTTACCGGGACAGGGGAAGTCGGCTATGGCTACACCTTC; cdr3_aa: CSVTGTGEVGYGYTF
cdr3_length: 14; clone_size: few; j_call: TRBJ1-1; v_call: TRBV7-3; d_call: NA; cdr3_nt: TGTGCCAGCAGCCTACCTGAGGGAGACACTGAAGCTTTCTTT; cdr3_aa: CASSLPEGDTEAFF
cdr3_length: 14; clone_size: few; j_call: TRBJ2-7; v_call: TRBV7-9; d_call: TRBD2; cdr3_nt: TGTGCCAGCAGCCGACCGGGACTAGAGGACGAGCAGTACTTC; cdr3_aa: CASSRPGLEDEQYF
cdr3_length: 16; clone_size: NA; j_call: TRBJ1-4; v_call: TRBV2; d_call: TRBD1; cdr3_nt: TGTGCCAGCAGAGACCGCGACAGGGCGACTAATGAAAAACTGTTTTTT; cdr3_aa: CASRDRDRATNEKLFF
cdr3_length: 15; clone_size: NA; j_call: TRBJ2-7; v_call: TRBV6-5; d_call: NA; cdr3_nt: TGTGCCAGCAGGCTAACCGGGACGATTTCCTACGAGCAGTACTTC; cdr3_aa: CASRLTGTISYEQYF
cdr3_length: 16; clone_size: NA; j_call: TRBJ1-3; v_call: TRBV7-2; d_call: TRBD1; cdr3_nt: TGTGCCAGCAGCCCGTCTCAGGGGGCGTTCGGAAACACCATATATTTT; cdr3_aa: CASSPSQGAFGNTIYF
cdr3_length: 13; clone_size: many; j_call: TRBJ2-7; v_call: TRBV19; d_call: NA; cdr3_nt: TGTGCCAGTAGTTTTGGTGTCACCTACGAGCAGTACTTC; cdr3_aa: CASSFGVTYEQYF
cdr3_length: 15; clone_size: many; j_call: TRBJ1-2; v_call: TRBV24-1; d_call: NA; cdr3_nt: TGTGCCACCAGTGATTTTGGACAGATTAACTATGGCTACACCTTC; cdr3_aa: CATSDFGQINYGYTF
cdr3_length: 14; clone_size: many; j_call: TRBJ1-1; v_call: TRBV24-1; d_call: NA; cdr3_nt: TGTGCCACCAGTGCGGCAGCGGGGAACACTGAAGCTTTCTTT; cdr3_aa: CATSAAAGNTEAFF
cdr3_length: 14; clone_size: NA; j_call: TRBJ2-7; v_call: TRBV7-8; d_call: NA; cdr3_nt: TGTGCCAGCAGCTCACCCTACAGGGCTCGCGAGCAGTACTTC; cdr3_aa: CASSSPYRAREQYF
cdr3_length: 15; clone_size: NA; j_call: TRBJ1-4; v_call: TRBV5-1; d_call: TRBD1; cdr3_nt: TGCGCCAGCAGTCGTACAGGGGTTGTCTCTGAAAAACTGTTTTTT; cdr3_aa: CASSRTGVVSEKLFF
cdr3_length: 16; clone_size: many; j_call: TRBJ1-4; v_call: TRBV2; d_call: NA; cdr3_nt: TGTGCCAGCAGTTCCGACAGTCTTACAACTAATGAAAAACTGTTTTTT; cdr3_aa: CASSSDSLTTNEKLFF
cdr3_length: 14; clone_size: NA; j_call: TRBJ2-7; v_call: TRBV20-1; d_call: NA; cdr3_nt: TGCAGTGCTAGAGACTGGACGGGTTCCTACGAGCAGTACTTC; cdr3_aa: CSARDWTGSYEQYF